This paragraph reports one TCR beta chain. Beta-chain TCR CDR3 regions were amplified from RNA transcripts. HTBI-primed RT-PCR formed the first round, and a multiplex PCR formed the second. TCRdb re-analysed the multiplex PCR reads in MiXCR, keeping a single row per CDR3 protein. The data contain 740,000 or so distinct CDR3 sequences, around 40% of them singletons. CDR1 SGDLS and CDR2 YYNGEE come from the germline V gene. This CDR3 is 15 amino acids long. V dropped 4 bases and J dropped 5 bases, with 18 bases sitting between them. The data belong to a study of Graves' ophthalmopathy and Graves' hyperthyroidism.

This sequence joins TRBV9 and TRBJ2-5; tentatively, D is TRBD2 (7 bases). The specimen was peripheral blood. The source is an adult man with Graves' ophthalmopathy. DNA of the CDR3: TGTGCCAGCAGCTTGGTACAGGGAGGGGTGGAGACCCAGTACTTC. It specifies CASSLVQGGVETQYF.